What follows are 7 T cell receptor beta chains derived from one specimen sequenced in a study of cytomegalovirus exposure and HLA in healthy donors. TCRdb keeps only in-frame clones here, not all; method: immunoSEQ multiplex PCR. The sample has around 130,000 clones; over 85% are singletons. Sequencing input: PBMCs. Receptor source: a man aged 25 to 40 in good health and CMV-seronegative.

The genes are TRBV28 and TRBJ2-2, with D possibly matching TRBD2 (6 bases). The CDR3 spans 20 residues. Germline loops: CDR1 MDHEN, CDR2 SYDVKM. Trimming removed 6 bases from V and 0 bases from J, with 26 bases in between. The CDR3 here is CASRFIVGSFRGSNTGELFF. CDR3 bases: TGTGCCAGCAGATTTATAGTAGGTTCCTTCCGGGGGTCGAACACCGGGGAGCTGTTTTTT. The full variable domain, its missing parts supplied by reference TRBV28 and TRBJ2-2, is DVKVTQSSRYLVKRTGEKVFLECVQDMDHENMFWYRQDPGLGLRLIYFSYDVKMKEKGDIPEGYSVSREKKERFSLILESASTNQTSMYLCASRFIVGSFRGSNTGELFFGEGSRLTVL.

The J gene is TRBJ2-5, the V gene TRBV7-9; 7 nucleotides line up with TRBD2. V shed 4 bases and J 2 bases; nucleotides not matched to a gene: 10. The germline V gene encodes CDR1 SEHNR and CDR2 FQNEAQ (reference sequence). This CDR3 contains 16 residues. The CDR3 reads CASSWASGGRQETQYF. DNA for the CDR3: TGTGCCAGCAGCTGGGCCTCGGGGGGAAGACAAGAGACCCAGTACTTC. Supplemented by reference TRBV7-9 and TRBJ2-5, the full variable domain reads DTGVSQNPRHKITKRGQNVTFRCDPISEHNRLYWYRQTLGQGPEFLTYFQNEAQLEKSRLLSDRFSAERPKGSFSTLEIQRTEQGDSAMYLCASSWASGGRQETQYFGPGTRLLVL.

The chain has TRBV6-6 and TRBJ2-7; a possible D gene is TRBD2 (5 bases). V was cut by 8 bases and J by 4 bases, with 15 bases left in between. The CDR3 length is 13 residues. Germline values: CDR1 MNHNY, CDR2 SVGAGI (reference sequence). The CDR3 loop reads CASVPGTGYEQYF. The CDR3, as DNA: TGTGCCAGCGTCCCCGGAACGGGGTACGAGCAGTACTTC.

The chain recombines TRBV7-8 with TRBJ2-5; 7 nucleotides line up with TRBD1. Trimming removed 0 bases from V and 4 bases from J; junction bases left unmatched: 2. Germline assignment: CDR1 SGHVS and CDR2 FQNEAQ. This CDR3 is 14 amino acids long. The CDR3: CASSLAGTVETQYF. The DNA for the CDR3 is TGTGCCAGCAGCTTAGCAGGGACAGTAGAGACCCAGTACTTC.

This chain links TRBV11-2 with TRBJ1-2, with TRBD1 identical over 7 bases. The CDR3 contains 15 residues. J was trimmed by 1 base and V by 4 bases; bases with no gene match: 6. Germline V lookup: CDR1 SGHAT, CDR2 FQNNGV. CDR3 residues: CASSSPHRGNYGYTF. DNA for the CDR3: TGTGCCAGCAGCTCCCCCCACAGGGGTAACTATGGCTACACCTTC.

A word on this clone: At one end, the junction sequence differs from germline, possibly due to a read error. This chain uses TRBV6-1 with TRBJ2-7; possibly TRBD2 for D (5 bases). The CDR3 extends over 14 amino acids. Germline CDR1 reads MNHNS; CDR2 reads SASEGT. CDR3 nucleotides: TGTGCCAGCAGTCAAGCCGGGATTTCGAACGAGCAGTACTTC. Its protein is CASSQAGISNEQYF.

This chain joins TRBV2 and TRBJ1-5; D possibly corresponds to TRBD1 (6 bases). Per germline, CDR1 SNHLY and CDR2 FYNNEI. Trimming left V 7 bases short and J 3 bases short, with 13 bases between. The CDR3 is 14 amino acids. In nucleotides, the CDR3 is TGTGCCAGCACCTTACAGGGACCCAATCAGCCCCAGCATTTT. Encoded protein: CASTLQGPNQPQHF.